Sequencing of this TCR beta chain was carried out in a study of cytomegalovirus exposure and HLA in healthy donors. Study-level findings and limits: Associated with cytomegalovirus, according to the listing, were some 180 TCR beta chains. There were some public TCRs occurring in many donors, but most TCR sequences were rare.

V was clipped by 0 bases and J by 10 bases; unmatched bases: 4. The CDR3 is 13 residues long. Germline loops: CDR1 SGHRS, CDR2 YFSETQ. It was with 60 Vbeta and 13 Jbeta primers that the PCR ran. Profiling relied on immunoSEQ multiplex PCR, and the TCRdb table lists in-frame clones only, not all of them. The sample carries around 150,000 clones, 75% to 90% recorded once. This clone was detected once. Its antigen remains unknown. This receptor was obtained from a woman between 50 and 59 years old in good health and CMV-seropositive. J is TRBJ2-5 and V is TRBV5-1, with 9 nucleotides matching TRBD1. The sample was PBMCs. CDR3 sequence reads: CASSLGDRANQYF. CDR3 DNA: TGCGCCAGCAGCTTGGGGGACAGGGCAAACCAGTACTTC.